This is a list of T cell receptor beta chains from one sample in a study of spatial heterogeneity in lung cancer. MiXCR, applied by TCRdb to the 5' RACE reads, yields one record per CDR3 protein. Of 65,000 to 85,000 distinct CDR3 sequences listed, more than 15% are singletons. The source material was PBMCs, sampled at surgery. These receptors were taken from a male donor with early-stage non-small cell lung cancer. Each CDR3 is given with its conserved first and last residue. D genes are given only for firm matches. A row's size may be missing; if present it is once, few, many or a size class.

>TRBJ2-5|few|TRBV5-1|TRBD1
TGCGCCAGCAGCGTCGGGACAGGGGAAGAGACCCAGTACTTC
CASSVGTGEETQYF
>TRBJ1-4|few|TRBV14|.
TGTGCCAGCAGCTCCGACGGGGTCAGGGAAAAACTGTTTTTT
CASSSDGVREKLFF
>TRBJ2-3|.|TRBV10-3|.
TGTGCCATCAGTGGACGTCGGGGGACCGCCTCCACAGATACGCAGTATTTT
CAISGRRGTASTDTQYF
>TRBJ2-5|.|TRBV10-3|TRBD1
TGTGCCATCAGTGAGAACAAACAGGGGGTGACCCAGTACTTC
CAISENKQGVTQYF
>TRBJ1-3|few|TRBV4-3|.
TGCGCCAGCAGCCAAGCCCGGGGGCCTGGAAACACCATATATTTT
CASSQARGPGNTIYF
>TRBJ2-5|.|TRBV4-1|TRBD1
TGCGCCAGCAGCCAAGATCTGGGACAGCAAGAGACCCAGTACTTC
CASSQDLGQQETQYF
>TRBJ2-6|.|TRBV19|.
TGTGCCAGTACGTTTGGGACAAGGCACTCTGGGGCCAACGTCCTGACTTTC
CASTFGTRHSGANVLTF
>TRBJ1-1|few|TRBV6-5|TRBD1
TGTGCCAGCAGGCTGGGACAGGGAGCGGGCACTGAAGCTTTCTTT
CASRLGQGAGTEAFF
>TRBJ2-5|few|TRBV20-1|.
TGCAGTGCTAGAGATTATCCCAGTTTCCAAGAGACCCAGTACTTC
CSARDYPSFQETQYF
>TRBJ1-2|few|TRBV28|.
TGTGCCAGCAGGGATAACTATGGCTACACCTTC
CASRDNYGYTF
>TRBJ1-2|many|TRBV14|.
TGTGCCAGCAGCCACTCGCCGACAGCAGACTATGGCTACACCTTC
CASSHSPTADYGYTF
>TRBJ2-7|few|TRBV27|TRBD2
TGTGCCAGCAGTCCCCTAGCGGGAGGCCTCTACGAGCAGTACTTC
CASSPLAGGLYEQYF
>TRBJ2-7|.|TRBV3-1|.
TGTGCCAGCAGCCAAGACAGGGGAACCGAGCAGTACTTC
CASSQDRGTEQYF
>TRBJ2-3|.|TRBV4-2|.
TGTGCCAGCAGCCAACGCACGGGAGCGACCACAGATACGCAGTATTTT
CASSQRTGATTDTQYF
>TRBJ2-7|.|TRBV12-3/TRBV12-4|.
TGTGCCAGCAGTTCGCGGGACTTCTACGAGCAGTACTTC
CASSSRDFYEQYF
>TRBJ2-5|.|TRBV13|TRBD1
TGTGCCAGCAGCTCTACTTCGACAGGGCGAGAGACCCAGTACTTC
CASSSTSTGRETQYF
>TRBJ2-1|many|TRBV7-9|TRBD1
TGTGCCAGCAGCATAGAACAGTGGTGGAGGACAGGGAACAATGAGCAGTTCTTC
CASSIEQWWRTGNNEQFF
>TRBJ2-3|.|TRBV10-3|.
TGTGCCATCAGTGGGGCCAGCACAGATACGCAGTATTTT
CAISGASTDTQYF
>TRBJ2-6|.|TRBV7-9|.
TGTGCCAGCAGCTTAGGTGCAGGGTCTACTGGGGCCAACGTCCTGACTTTC
CASSLGAGSTGANVLTF
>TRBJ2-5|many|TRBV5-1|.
TGCGCCAGCAGGCGGGGTACCCAAGAGACCCAGTACTTC
CASRRGTQETQYF
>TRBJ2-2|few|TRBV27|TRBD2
TGTGCCAGCAGTTTTACGGTAACTAGCGCCACTACCGGGGAGCTGTTTTTT
CASSFTVTSATTGELFF
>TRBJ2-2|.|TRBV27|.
TGTGCCAGCAGCAAGGGAAGATCGAACACCGGGGAGCTGTTTTTT
CASSKGRSNTGELFF
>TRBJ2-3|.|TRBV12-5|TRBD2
TGTGCTAGTGCTAGCGGGGGGACAGATACGCAGTATTTT
CASASGGTDTQYF
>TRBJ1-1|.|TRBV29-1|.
TGCAGCGTTGAGGGAAGGCAAAACACTGAAGCTTTCTTT
CSVEGRQNTEAFF
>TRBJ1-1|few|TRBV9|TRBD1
TGTGCCAGCAGCCCCCTGGCAGGGGGTAGATACACTGAAGCTTTCTTT
CASSPLAGGRYTEAFF
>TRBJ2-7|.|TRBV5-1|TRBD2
TGCGCCAGCAGCTTGGGGGGACTAGCGGCCTCAGGCGAGCAGTACTTC
CASSLGGLAASGEQYF